The T cell receptor beta chain under discussion was sequenced for a study of T-cell memory formation after mild COVID-19. The CDR3 runs 15 residues. Germline assignment: CDR1 SGHTA and CDR2 FQGNSA. V lost 4 bases to trimming and J lost 1 base; unmatched junction nucleotides: 2. MiXCR, run by TCRdb on the 5' RACE reads, gives a single entry per CDR3 protein. The table shows 110,000 or so distinct CDR3 sequences, with about 20% occurring only once. Sequenced: PBMCs or a T cell subset sorted from them (not recorded which). The chain uses TRBV7-2 and TRBJ1-1; 11 bases align to TRBD1. This clonotype originated in a young man who had mild COVID-19 (a few samples of this study predate the infection). Cell type and time point are not known. The CDR3 sequence is CASSWTGGENTEAFF. The CDR3 nucleotides are TGTGCCAGCAGCTGGACAGGGGGCGAGAACACTGAAGCTTTCTTT.